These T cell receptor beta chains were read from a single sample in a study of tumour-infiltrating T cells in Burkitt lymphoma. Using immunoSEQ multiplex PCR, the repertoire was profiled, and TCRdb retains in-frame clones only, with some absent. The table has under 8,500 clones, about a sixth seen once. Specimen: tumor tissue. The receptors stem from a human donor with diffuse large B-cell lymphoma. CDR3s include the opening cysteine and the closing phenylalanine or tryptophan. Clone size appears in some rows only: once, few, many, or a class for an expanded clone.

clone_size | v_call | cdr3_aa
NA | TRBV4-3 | CASSQDFQREITGELFF
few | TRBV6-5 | CASSYGTGTYNEQFF
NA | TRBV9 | CASSVIGTSGTLYNEQFF
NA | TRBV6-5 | CASRIGTGGYEQYF
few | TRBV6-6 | CASSPLVRVRQYF
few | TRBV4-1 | CASSQDLRRGNGAFF
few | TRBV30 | CAWSLAGVNTGELFF
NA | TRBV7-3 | CASSFAGSGELFF
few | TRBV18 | CASSPVEDGDTQYF
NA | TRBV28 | CASSLRAKNIQYF
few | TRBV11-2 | CASSYGIGTGELFF
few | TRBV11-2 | CASSSGQGSTEAFF
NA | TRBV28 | CASSLDRVGNTIYF
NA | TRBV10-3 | CAISVSDGEAKNIQYF
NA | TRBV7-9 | CASSRGDTGAYEQYF
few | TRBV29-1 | CSVEGAATDTQYF
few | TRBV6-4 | CASRPQNQPQHF
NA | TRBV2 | CASSQANQVLMSTDTQYF